These 30 T cell receptor beta chains originate from one sample sequenced in a study of cytomegalovirus exposure and HLA in healthy donors. Vbeta (60) and Jbeta (13) primers were used in the PCR. TCRdb's copy holds only in-frame clones and misses some; the assay was immunoSEQ multiplex PCR. The sample consists of about 140,000 clones, almost 85% of them appearing once. Material for sequencing was PBMCs. The receptors here all came from a man aged 18-30 years in good health and CMV-seropositive.

This clone showed up just a few times. CDR3 in DNA: TGCGCCAGCAGCCCTGCCTGGACAGGTAGGGAGACCCAGTACTTC. Translation: CASSPAWTGRETQYF. The J gene is TRBJ2-5, the V gene TRBV4-1, with 7 bases matching TRBD1. The CDR3 is made up of 15 amino acids. From germline, CDR1 is MGHRA and CDR2 YSYEKL. The J segment lost 5 bases and the V segment lost 4 bases, leaving 10 bases of the junction unmatched.

This clone was seen only a few times. V and J are TRBV2 and TRBJ2-7; D unclear. The V end lost 5 bases, the J end lost 0 bases, and 8 bases lay between the germline ends. CDR1 and CDR2 (germline): SNHLY, FYNNEI. CDR3 length: 13 residues. DNA of the CDR3: TGTGCCAGCAGTCTCCGGGTCTCCTACGAGCAGTACTTC. Translation: CASSLRVSYEQYF.

The rearrangement uses TRBV21-1 and TRBJ1-2; TRBD1, the D gene given by the table, was not confirmed from the DNA. TRBV21-1 is a listed pseudogene. The CDR3 extends over 16 amino acids. The CDR3 nucleotides read TGTGCCAGCAGCAAGAGGACAGGGACCGATATTTATGGCTACACCTTC. This gives the protein CASSKRTGTDIYGYTF.

The V gene is TRBV7-2, the J gene TRBJ2-3; 7 nucleotides align to TRBD1. CDR1 and CDR2 from the germline V gene are SGHTA and FQGNSA. This CDR3 contains 15 residues. The V gene end was trimmed by 2 bases and the J gene end by 9 bases; junction bases not matched to a gene: 11. The CDR3 is CASSLTRQGIGTQYF. The CDR3 DNA follows: TGTGCCAGCAGCTTAACCCGACAGGGCATTGGGACGCAGTATTTT.

This CDR3 reads CASSTLQGGSGYTF. DNA for the CDR3: TGTGCCAGCAGTACGCTCCAGGGGGGAAGTGGCTACACCTTC. The chain couples TRBV27 to TRBJ1-2, with 7 bases lining up with TRBD1. The CDR3 has 14 residues. The germline CDR1 and CDR2 sequences are MNHEY and SMNVEV (reference sequence). With 5 bases clipped from V and 7 bases from J, the junction kept 10 bases outside the gene matches.

The chain recombines TRBV4-1 with TRBJ1-4, with TRBD1 matching over 7 bases. This CDR3 has 18 residues. The ends lost 3 bases at V and 0 bases at J; junction bases unmatched: 10. Germline-derived CDR1 and CDR2 are MGHRA and YSYEKL. The CDR3 nucleotides read TGCGCCAGCAGCCAGAGGGGGCAGGCCTCAACAACTAATGAAAAACTGTTTTTT. It is translated as CASSQRGQASTTNEKLFF.

The chain is built from TRBV5-1 and TRBJ2-1; 13 nucleotides line up with TRBD2. From germline, CDR1 is SGHRS and CDR2 YFSETQ. Trimming took 4 bases from V and 9 from J; bases not matched to a gene: 7. CDR3 length: 15 amino acids. The chain's CDR3 is CASSPLAGGPGEQFF. CDR3 nucleotide sequence: TGCGCCAGCAGCCCACTAGCGGGAGGGCCGGGTGAGCAGTTCTTC.

The V call is TRBV19, the J call TRBJ1-4; possible D gene TRBD1, 6 bases. The CDR3 has 16 amino acids. Germline assignment: CDR1 LNHDA and CDR2 SQIVND (reference sequence). V was clipped by 4 bases and J by 3 bases, with 15 bases between them. Here the CDR3 reads CASSRRDTDPNEKLFF. The DNA for the CDR3 is TGTGCCAGTAGTAGACGGGACACCGACCCTAATGAAAAACTGTTTTTT.

The chain combines TRBV10-1 with TRBJ1-1; no firm D call. V was clipped by 0 bases and J by 4 bases, with 6 bases between them. This CDR3 contains 13 residues. Germline CDR1 and CDR2: WNHNN and SYGVQD (reference sequence). In DNA, the CDR3 is TGCGCCAGCAGTGAGTCCGGGAGCACTGAAGCTTTCTTT. It is translated as CASSESGSTEAFF.

This clone appeared once. The V call is TRBV28, the J call TRBJ2-1; 10 bases are shared with TRBD2. CDR1 is MDHEN, CDR2 SYDVKM, per germline. The CDR3 runs 16 residues. Trimming removed 2 bases from V and 7 bases from J; junction bases left unmatched: 8. CDR3 bases: TGTGCCAGCAGTTTACCTTGGGCTAGCGGGAGAAATGAGCAGTTCTTC. This sequence encodes CASSLPWASGRNEQFF.

This clone occurred once. The CDR3 loop reads CASSHTRQGYEQYF. The CDR3 nucleotides read TGTGCCAGCAGCCACACAAGACAAGGCTACGAGCAGTACTTC. J is TRBJ2-7 and V is TRBV7-9; no clear D gene. With 5 bases removed from V and 3 bases from J, the gap between germline ends came to 14 bases. Germline assignment: CDR1 SEHNR and CDR2 FQNEAQ (reference sequence). The CDR3 loop spans 14 amino acids. The full variable domain, with the rest looked up from reference TRBV7-9 and TRBJ2-7, is DTGVSQNPRHKITKRGQNVTFRCDPISEHNRLYWYRQTLGQGPEFLTYFQNEAQLEKSRLLSDRFSAERPKGSFSTLEIQRTEQGDSAMYLCASSHTRQGYEQYFGPGTRLTVT.

This clone has a handful of counts. J is TRBJ2-2 and V is TRBV2; 12 bases fit TRBD2. Germline CDR1 and CDR2: SNHLY and FYNNEI. The ends lost 8 bases at V and 8 bases at J; junction bases unmatched: 12. The CDR3 loop spans 16 amino acids. CDR3: CASSTRTSGNLGELFF. CDR3 coding DNA: TGTGCCAGCTCGACCCGGACTAGCGGGAATCTTGGGGAGCTGTTTTTT. Complete variable domain (other parts from reference TRBV2 and TRBJ2-2): EPEVTQTPSHQVTQMGQEVILRCVPISNHLYFYWYRQILGQKVEFLVSFYNNEISEKSEIFDDQFSVERPDGSNFTLKIRSTKLEDSAMYFCASSTRTSGNLGELFFGEGSRLTVL.

The V and J genes are TRBV29-1 and TRBJ2-7; 7 nucleotides align to TRBD1. Per the germline V gene, CDR1 is SQVTM and CDR2 is ANQGSEA. Trimming removed 6 bases from V and 5 bases from J; junction bases left unmatched: 7. The CDR3 runs 12 residues. The CDR3 loop reads CSVIDRDDEQYF. The CDR3 bases are TGCAGCGTCATAGACAGGGACGACGAGCAGTACTTC.

This chain links TRBV5-1 with TRBJ1-4; weak D call: TRBD1 (5 bases). With 6 bases removed from V and 6 bases from J, the gap between germline ends came to 12 bases. The CDR3 runs 13 residues. CDR1 and CDR2 (germline): SGHRS, YFSETQ. The CDR3 sequence: CASTDLGDEKLFF. The CDR3 nucleotides read TGCGCCAGCACGGACCTAGGGGATGAAAAACTGTTTTTT. Full variable domain (missing parts from reference TRBV5-1 and TRBJ1-4): KAGVTQTPRYLIKTRGQQVTLSCSPISGHRSVSWYQQTPGQGLQFLFEYFSETQRNKGNFPGRFSGRQFSNSRSEMNVSTLELGDSALYLCASTDLGDEKLFFGSGTQLSVL.

The rearrangement links TRBV7-9 to TRBJ2-7, with a possible D match to TRBD2 (6 bases). CDR3 length: 14 amino acids. CDR1 is SEHNR and CDR2 is FQNEAQ in the germline V gene (reference sequence). The germline V and J ends were trimmed by 1 base and 6 bases, with 13 bases remaining between them. This CDR3 reads CASSLELGGREQYF. CDR3 DNA: TGTGCCAGCAGCTTAGAATTGGGGGGACGCGAGCAGTACTTC.

This sequence joins TRBV5-1 and TRBJ1-6, with D possibly being TRBD1 (5 bases). Trimming removed 6 bases at V and 10 bases at J, with 17 bases between. This CDR3 is built from 14 residues. Germline V gene data show CDR1 as SGHRS and CDR2 as YFSETQ. CDR3 nucleotides: TGCGCCAGCACCGTTGGAGGGGTTGGCTCACCCCTCCACTTT. This gives the protein CASTVGGVGSPLHF.

The chain combines TRBV7-9 with TRBJ2-5; D is perhaps TRBD2 (7 bases). From germline, CDR1 is SEHNR and CDR2 FQNEAQ (reference sequence). The CDR3 is made up of 16 amino acids. With 0 bases removed from V and 1 base from J, the gap between germline ends came to 12 bases. This CDR3 is CASSLAEGGGQETQYF. Here the CDR3 DNA reads TGTGCCAGCAGCTTAGCAGAGGGAGGGGGCCAAGAGACCCAGTACTTC.

This rearrangement joins TRBV29-1 to TRBJ2-3, with 10 bases matching TRBD2. This CDR3 is 14 amino acids long. Unmatched junction bases numbered 14, after V lost 7 bases and J lost 10 bases. Germline CDR1 is SQVTM and CDR2 is ANQGSEA. The CDR3 region is CSALKAGGPTPQYF. In DNA form, the CDR3 reads TGCAGCGCCCTCAAAGCGGGAGGGCCAACACCGCAGTATTTT.

The V gene is TRBV6-5, the J gene TRBJ2-1; D not resolved. This CDR3 contains 15 residues. Trimming cost V 2 bases and J 8 bases, with 16 bases left between them. From germline, CDR1 is MNHEY and CDR2 SVGAGI. The CDR3, as DNA: TGTGCCAGCAGTTACACCCACCCCAAAGCCGATGAGCAGTTCTTC. Translation gives CASSYTHPKADEQFF.

Details on this clone: Its ends do not fully match the called genes, so a read error is possible. In DNA, the CDR3 is TGTGCCGGCCGGGAGGGGAACCACGAGACCCAGTACTTC. This encodes CAGREGNHETQYF. The chain carries TRBV6-1 and TRBJ2-5, with TRBD2 matching 8 bases. Germline V gene lookup returns CDR1 MNHNS and CDR2 SASEGT. The CDR3 extends over 13 amino acids.

This sequence joins TRBV5-1 and TRBJ2-7, with TRBD1 matching over 9 bases. V gave up 0 bases and J gave up 6 bases; unmatched junction bases: 7. CDR1 and CDR2 from the germline V gene are SGHRS and YFSETQ. The CDR3 covers 15 residues. This chain's CDR3 is CASSLAGQGSGEQYF. In DNA, the CDR3 is TGCGCCAGCAGCTTGGCGGGACAGGGTTCGGGCGAGCAGTACTTC.

About this clone: Other DNA sequences in this specimen translate into the identical CDR3. The V and J genes are TRBV6-1 and TRBJ2-7, with no clear D. This CDR3 region has 13 residues. The ends were cut back, 3 bases at V and 2 bases at J, with 8 bases in the middle. Germline-derived CDR1 and CDR2 are MNHNS and SASEGT. CDR3: CASSELGAYEQYF. Written as DNA, the CDR3 is TGTGCCAGCAGTGAGTTGGGCGCCTACGAGCAGTACTTC.

Regarding this clone: Other DNA sequences within the sample encode an identical CDR3. This chain links TRBV29-1 with TRBJ1-1, with TRBD1 identical over 7 bases. V gave up 7 bases and J gave up 1 base; unmatched junction bases: 6. The CDR3 extends over 13 amino acids. The V gene's germline CDR1 is SQVTM and CDR2 ANQGSEA. CDR3 region: CSGGDSQNTEAFF. In DNA form, the CDR3 reads TGCAGCGGCGGGGACAGCCAGAACACTGAAGCTTTCTTT.

The CDR3 loop reads CATPPDGRRDEQYF. The DNA for the CDR3 is TGTGCCACCCCCCCTGACGGGAGGAGAGACGAGCAGTACTTC. The J gene is TRBJ2-7, the V gene TRBV6-1; 7 positions match TRBD2. Germline-derived CDR1 and CDR2 are MNHNS and SASEGT. The length of the CDR3 is 14 residues. V was pared by 10 bases and J by 5 bases, with 14 bases of the junction left unmatched.

This chain connects TRBV5-1 to TRBJ2-7; 13 bases fit TRBD2. This CDR3 has 15 amino acids. Germline lookup yields CDR1 SGHRS and CDR2 YFSETQ. V was pared by 5 bases and J by 5 bases, with 7 bases of the junction left unmatched. In nucleotides, the CDR3 is TGCGCCAGCAGGCAACTAGCGGGAGGGCCCAACGAGCAGTACTTC. Translation: CASRQLAGGPNEQYF.

This chain links TRBV2 with TRBJ1-2; D is undetermined. This CDR3 has 13 amino acids. Deletions cut 7 bases from V and 5 bases from J, with 14 bases between. Per germline, CDR1 SNHLY and CDR2 FYNNEI. CDR3 sequence (DNA): TGTGCCAGCACCCCGGGGATTCGGTATGGCTACACCTTC. Translating gives CASTPGIRYGYTF.

The rearrangement links TRBV11-2 to TRBJ2-3; D ambiguous. The V and J ends lost 0 bases and 0 bases respectively, with 4 bases between them. The germline V gene encodes CDR1 SGHAT and CDR2 FQNNGV. The length of the CDR3 is 14 residues. CDR3 sequence reads: CASSLDLSTDTQYF. DNA for the CDR3: TGTGCCAGCAGCTTAGATCTCAGCACAGATACGCAGTATTTT.

The chain recombines TRBV28 with TRBJ2-3; 7 positions match TRBD2. The CDR3 runs 17 residues. From germline, CDR1 is MDHEN and CDR2 SYDVKM. J gave up 4 bases and V 5 bases, and 15 bases lay outside the gene matches. CDR3 nucleotides: TGTGCCAGCAGTCCTCCGGGAGGCTCTAGCTTTTCAGATACGCAGTATTTT. Translated, it gives CASSPPGGSSFSDTQYF.

The V call is TRBV25-1, the J call TRBJ2-2; tentative D call: TRBD1 (5 bases). The CDR3 consists of 13 residues. With 7 bases removed from V and 0 bases from J, the gap between germline ends came to 6 bases. Germline loops: CDR1 MGHDK, CDR2 SYGVNS. The CDR3 protein is CASTDTNTGELFF. DNA of the CDR3: TGTGCCAGCACGGACACGAACACCGGGGAGCTGTTTTTT.

The genes are TRBV4-1 and TRBJ1-5; D is ambiguous. The CDR3 sequence is 13 residues long. Germline V gives CDR1 MGHRA, CDR2 YSYEKL. The germline V and J ends were trimmed by 1 base and 7 bases, with 8 bases remaining between them. CDR3 protein: CASSQGPEQPQHF. DNA of the CDR3: TGCGCCAGCAGCCAAGGGCCGGAGCAGCCCCAGCATTTT.